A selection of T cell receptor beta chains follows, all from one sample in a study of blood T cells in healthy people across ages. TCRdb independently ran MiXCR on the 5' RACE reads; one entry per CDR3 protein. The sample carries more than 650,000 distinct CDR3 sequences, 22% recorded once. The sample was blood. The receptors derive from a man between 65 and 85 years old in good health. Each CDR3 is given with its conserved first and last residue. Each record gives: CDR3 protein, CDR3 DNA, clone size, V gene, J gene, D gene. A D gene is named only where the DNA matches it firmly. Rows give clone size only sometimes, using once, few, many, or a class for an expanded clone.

CSAGTSGGNTDTQYF,TGCAGTGCAGGGACTAGCGGGGGAAACACAGATACGCAGTATTTT,few,TRBV20-1,TRBJ2-3,TRBD2
CASSLLVTAERTKNIQYF,TGCGCCAGCAGCTTGTTGGTTACGGCCGAGAGAACCAAAAACATTCAGTACTTC,.,TRBV5-1,TRBJ2-4,.
CASSLSGVRHFPYF,TGTGCCAGCAGCTTGAGTGGGGTTCGGCATTTTCCGTACTTC,.,TRBV13,TRBJ2-4,.
CSARTGSSEKLFF,TGCAGTGCTAGGACAGGGTCCAGTGAAAAACTGTTTTTT,.,TRBV20-1,TRBJ1-4,TRBD1
CASRRGGTPVSGANVLTF,TGCGCCAGCAGGCGAGGGGGGACACCCGTATCTGGGGCCAACGTCCTGACTTTC,few,TRBV5-1,TRBJ2-6,.
CATSRDFSNTEAFF,TGTGCCACCAGCAGAGATTTTTCGAACACTGAAGCTTTCTTT,.,TRBV15,TRBJ1-1,.
CASQRESRSGRMDF,TGTGCCTCTCAGCGGGAGTCACGTTCCGGTAGGATGGACTTC,.,TRBV30,TRBJ2-4,TRBD2
CASSFDRAGNNEQFF,TGTGCCAGCAGTTTTGATAGGGCGGGGAACAATGAGCAGTTCTTC,.,TRBV12-3/TRBV12-4,TRBJ2-1,.
CASSPHPAGNTEAFF,TGTGCCAGCAGTCCCCACCCTGCGGGGAACACTGAAGCTTTCTTT,.,TRBV12-3/TRBV12-4,TRBJ1-1,.
CAISYPGEDEQYF,TGTGCCATCAGTTACCCAGGGGAGGACGAGCAGTACTTC,.,TRBV10-3,TRBJ2-7,.
CASSNREGRREKLFF,TGTGCCAGTAGTAACCGAGAGGGTCGGCGCGAAAAACTGTTTTTT,.,TRBV19,TRBJ1-4,.
CASSLAGLAGVSQYF,TGTGCCAGCAGCTTGGCCGGACTAGCGGGAGTGTCCCAGTACTTC,.,TRBV5-8,TRBJ2-5,TRBD2
CASSFRGFQDTQYF,TGTGCCAGCAGTTTTAGGGGGTTTCAAGATACGCAGTATTTT,.,TRBV6-6,TRBJ2-3,.
CASSQDHLLNTDTQYF,TGCGCCAGCAGCCAAGACCATCTCCTCAACACAGATACGCAGTATTTT,few,TRBV4-3,TRBJ2-3,.
CASSYVERETQYF,TGTGCCAGCAGTTACGTTGAGCGAGAGACCCAGTACTTC,few,TRBV6-6,TRBJ2-5,.
CSVRTSNLLEPSTDTQYF,TGCAGCGTGAGGACTAGCAACTTACTCGAACCTAGCACAGATACGCAGTATTTT,.,TRBV29-1,TRBJ2-3,TRBD2
CASSETPGVETQYF,TGTGCCAGCAGTGAAACGCCAGGGGTGGAGACCCAGTACTTC,.,TRBV2,TRBJ2-5,.
CASSPQNGVLYEQYF,TGTGCCAGCTCACCCCAAAACGGGGTCCTTTACGAGCAGTACTTC,.,TRBV18,TRBJ2-7,.
CSVVIRSGNTIYF,TGCAGCGTTGTAATTCGCTCTGGAAACACCATATATTTT,few,TRBV29-1,TRBJ1-3,.
CASSRGGSDTDTQYF,TGTGCCAGCAGCCGAGGGGGGTCGGACACAGATACGCAGTATTTT,.,TRBV6-5,TRBJ2-3,.
CATRAGANEKLFF,TGTGCCACCAGAGCGGGCGCGAATGAAAAACTGTTTTTT,few,TRBV24-1,TRBJ1-4,.
CASSQVRDEQFF,TGCGCCAGCAGCCAAGTCCGAGATGAGCAGTTCTTC,many,TRBV4-3,TRBJ2-1,.
CASRRGLAGAADTQYF,TGCGCCAGCAGACGCGGCCTAGCGGGAGCTGCAGATACGCAGTATTTT,.,TRBV5-1,TRBJ2-3,TRBD2
CASSPGLAGDLNEQFF,TGTGCCAGCTCACCTGGACTAGCGGGAGACCTTAATGAGCAGTTCTTC,few,TRBV18,TRBJ2-1,TRBD2